These 9 T cell receptor beta chains were sequenced from one sample in a study of CD8+CD57+ T cells in acquired aplastic anemia. It was genomic DNA that served as the template for profiling TCR beta VDJ and CDR3. TCRdb independently ran MiXCR on the reads; one entry per CDR3 protein. The table has about 270,000 distinct CDR3 sequences, roughly 50% seen once; the top ten hold approximately 8.2%. Sequenced material: sorted CD4+, CD8+, or CD8+CD57+ T cells (not recorded which) from PBMCs. These receptors were obtained from a human donor with severe aplastic anemia or a healthy control (not recorded which).

At least ten counts were recorded for this clonotype. This chain uses TRBV20-1 with TRBJ2-3, with D possibly being TRBD2 (7 bases). The germline V gene encodes CDR1 DFQATT and CDR2 SNEGSKA (reference sequence). This CDR3 is built from 14 residues. Trimming shortened V by 3 bases and J by 1 base, and 11 bases separated the two germline ends. The CDR3 spells CSASRGAGTDTQYF. CDR3 DNA sequence: TGCAGTGCTAGTCGGGGGGCGGGCACAGATACGCAGTATTTT.

This clonotype was observed a few times. CDR3 DNA sequence: TGTGCCAGCAGTTATGTTGGGACAGGGGATCAGCCCCAGCATTTT. This translates into CASSYVGTGDQPQHF. The J gene is TRBJ1-5, the V gene TRBV2; 10 nucleotides line up with TRBD1. V was pared by 5 bases and J by 5 bases, with 6 bases of the junction left unmatched. The CDR3 is 15 residues long. Germline loops: CDR1 SNHLY, CDR2 FYNNEI.

The table lists this clonotype with a count of one. V is TRBV7-2 and J is TRBJ1-3; D is undetermined. Germline assignment: CDR1 SGHTA and CDR2 FQGNSA. This CDR3 has 11 residues. Trimming removed 2 bases from V and 9 bases from J, with 5 bases in between. For the CDR3, the DNA is TGTGCCAGCAGCTTATTGGGCACCATATATTTT. Its translation: CASSLLGTIYF.

This rearrangement joins TRBV7-2 to TRBJ1-5; a weak D match, TRBD1 (6 bases). The V gene lost 0 bases and the J gene lost 0 bases, with 9 bases spanning the gap. Germline lookup yields CDR1 SGHTA and CDR2 FQGNSA. The length of the CDR3 is 16 residues. CDR3 DNA sequence: TGTGCCAGCAGCTTAGCCGGACAGAGTAGCAATCAGCCCCAGCATTTT. This translates into CASSLAGQSSNQPQHF.

Points on this clonotype: This sequence may be a read error, since a much larger clone differs from it by one base. The chain combines TRBV20-1 with TRBJ1-4, with a weak D call TRBD1 (5 bases). The CDR3 contains 13 residues. Germline V CDR1 and CDR2: DFQATT, SNEGSKA (reference sequence). Trimming removed 1 base from V and 16 bases from J, with 19 bases in between. CDR3 region: CSARGAGLVQPFF. CDR3 coding DNA: TGCAGTGCTAGAGGGGCGGGGCTGGTTCAGCCGTTTTTT.

In DNA, the CDR3 is TGTGCCACCAGTGATCCGACTAGCGGGATTGAAGATGAGCAGTTCTTC. This gives the protein CATSDPTSGIEDEQFF. The rearrangement links TRBV24-1 to TRBJ2-1; the match to TRBD2 covers 11 bases. V was clipped by 3 bases and J by 8 bases; unmatched bases: 8. The CDR3 totals 16 residues. Germline CDR1 KGHDR, CDR2 SFDVKD.

To note about this clonotype: A read error may explain this, as a much larger clone is one base away. V is TRBV6-5 and J is TRBJ2-2, with a possible D match to TRBD2 (5 bases). V lost 2 bases, J lost 2 bases, and 12 bases lay in between. The CDR3 runs 16 residues. The germline V gene encodes CDR1 MNHEY and CDR2 SVGAGI. As DNA, the CDR3 is TGTGCCAGCAGTTACAGGGAGCCAAGCAACACCGGGGAGCTGTTTTTT. It encodes CASSYREPSNTGELFF.

This clonotype was found many times. The gene calls are TRBV29-1 and TRBJ1-4, with a weak D call TRBD1 (5 bases). CDR1 is SQVTM, CDR2 ANQGSEA, per germline. The CDR3 runs to 13 residues. Between the trimmed V and J ends, which lost 6 bases and 8 bases, there was a span of 16 bases. The CDR3 DNA reads TGCAGCGTACCGGGACCTCTTGGGGAAAAACTGTTTTTT. This codes for CSVPGPLGEKLFF.

CDR3 bases: TGTGCCAGCAGCTACCTCACTGCGGGAGGAGATACGCAGTATTTT. Amino acid sequence: CASSYLTAGGDTQYF. This chain links TRBV7-3 with TRBJ2-3, with 8 bases that match TRBD2. CDR1 and CDR2 from the germline V gene are SGHTA and FQGTGA. The V and J ends lost 4 bases and 5 bases, in that order; junction bases with no gene match: 8. This CDR3 spans 15 amino acids.